The present T cell receptor beta chain was sequenced within a study of identical twins. TCRdb itself ran the 5' RACE reads through MiXCR, one entry per CDR3 protein. The repertoire holds approximately 1.8 million distinct CDR3 sequences, with about 30% as singletons. V was pared by 5 bases and J by 7 bases, with 15 bases between. The CDR3 has 15 residues. Looked up from germline, CDR1 is SGHVS and CDR2 is FQNEAQ. Sequencing was carried out using cord blood. This TCR was recovered from a newborn girl in good health. The J gene is TRBJ1-6, the V gene TRBV7-8; D is unresolved. The CDR3 nucleotides are TGTGCCAGCAGCCTTTTTTGGCCCAGAAATTCACCCCTCCACTTT. Translating it yields CASSLFWPRNSPLHF. Using reference TRBV7-8 and TRBJ1-6 for the parts outside the CDR3, the full variable domain is GAGVSQSPRYKVAKRGQDVALRCDPISGHVSLFWYQQALGQGPEFLTYFQNEAQLDKSGLPSDRFFAERPEGSVSTLKIQRTQQEDSAVYLCASSLFWPRNSPLHFGNGTRLTVT.